The present T cell receptor beta chain was sequenced within a study of OX40 agonist ivuxolimab in advanced cancers. J was trimmed by 4 bases and V by 4 bases; bases with no gene match: 7. Germline CDR1 and CDR2: SGHDT and YYEEEE. This CDR3 has 14 residues. The protocol was immunoSEQ multiplex PCR, while the TCRdb copy is restricted to in-frame clones and leaves out a portion. The sample has around 80,000 clones, more than 70% seen once. The J gene is TRBJ1-2, the V gene TRBV5-6; 7 bases fit TRBD1. Material: CD4+ or CD8+ T cells sorted from blood, obtained in a trial of the OX40 agonist ivuxolimab. The clonotype originates from an adult with an advanced solid tumor such as melanoma, head and neck, liver or kidney cancer. The CDR3 loop is CASSAGTVFYGYTF. CDR3 DNA: TGTGCCAGCAGCGCCGGGACAGTCTTCTATGGCTACACCTTC.